This passage covers 31 T cell receptor beta chains from one sample sequenced in a study of response to subunit inactivated influenza vaccine. TCRdb reprocessed the RT-PCR reads with MiXCR, giving one entry per CDR3 protein. The sample yields 630,000 or so distinct CDR3 sequences, 15% to 18% seen once. Sequences were derived from PBMCs from blood, sampled 12 days after vaccination. The receptors here all came from a man over 45 who received an inactivated influenza vaccine.

The chain uses TRBV29-1 and TRBJ1-5; the D gene is possibly TRBD1 (6 bases). Looked up from germline, CDR1 is SQVTM and CDR2 is ANQGSEA. The CDR3 length is 13 residues. Trimming removed 7 bases at V and 10 bases at J, with 20 bases between. This CDR3 is CSARDTYSQPQHF. For the CDR3, the DNA is TGCAGCGCGCGGGACACCTATTCTCAACCCCAGCATTTT.

This chain uses TRBV2 with TRBJ2-7; TRBD1 might be the D (5 bases). V lost 7 bases and J lost 7, with 14 bases in between. CDR3 length: 12 residues. Germline V gene sequence: CDR1 SNHLY, CDR2 FYNNEI. CDR3 in amino acids: CASILDTQEQYF. The CDR3 bases are TGTGCCAGCATCTTGGACACCCAGGAGCAGTACTTC.

CDR3 DNA sequence: TGCGCCAGCAGCCAGAGATTTCGCGGGGGCCTCTACGTGGAGCAGTACTTC. Translated, it gives CASSQRFRGGLYVEQYF. The J gene is TRBJ2-7, the V gene TRBV4-1, with D tentatively TRBD2 (7 bases). V lost 3 bases, J lost 7 bases, and 25 bases lay in between. Germline CDR1 is MGHRA and CDR2 is YSYEKL. CDR3 length: 17 amino acids.

This clonotype has more than one count but fewer than ten. The chain is built from TRBV4-3 and TRBJ1-5; the D is unclear. CDR3 size: 14 residues. V gave up 0 bases and J gave up 2 bases, with 5 bases separating them. CDR1 is LGHNA and CDR2 is YSLEER in the germline V gene. CDR3 nucleotides: TGCGCCAGCAGCCAAGATGCAGGCAATCAGCCCCAGCATTTT. The encoded protein is CASSQDAGNQPQHF.

In its sample, this clonotype was seen a few times. The gene calls are TRBV20-1 and TRBJ2-7; TRBD2 agrees at 9 bases. This CDR3 is 16 amino acids long. Per the germline V gene, CDR1 is DFQATT and CDR2 is SNEGSKA (reference sequence). After removal of 2 bases from V and 6 bases from J, the junction contained 14 bases not matched to a gene. CDR3 region: CSARRTSEIQMGEQYF. CDR3 DNA sequence: TGCAGTGCTAGAAGGACTAGCGAGATCCAAATGGGCGAGCAGTACTTC.

The chain carries TRBV7-9 and TRBJ2-2; D possibly corresponds to TRBD1 (5 bases). This CDR3 is 15 amino acids long. Trimming removed 2 bases at V and 3 bases at J, with 10 bases between. CDR1 and CDR2 from the germline V gene are SEHNR and FQNEAQ (reference sequence). The CDR3 sequence: CASSLLRQYTGELFF. DNA of the CDR3: TGTGCCAGCAGCTTATTACGACAGTACACCGGGGAGCTGTTTTTT. The entire variable domain, with the rest obtained from reference TRBV7-9 and TRBJ2-2, is as follows: DTGVSQNPRHKITKRGQNVTFRCDPISEHNRLYWYRQTLGQGPEFLTYFQNEAQLEKSRLLSDRFSAERPKGSFSTLEIQRTEQGDSAMYLCASSLLRQYTGELFFGEGSRLTVL.

This clonotype was counted between two and nine times. V is TRBV29-1 and J is TRBJ1-1; TRBD1 agrees at 8 bases. The germline V gene encodes CDR1 SQVTM and CDR2 ANQGSEA. The junction had 9 bases not matched to a gene; V was cut back by 6 bases and J by 3 bases. The CDR3 has 14 residues. The CDR3 bases are TGCAGCGTGGACGTGGACAGGGACTACACTGAAGCTTTCTTT. Translating it yields CSVDVDRDYTEAFF. The full variable domain, rest sourced from reference TRBV29-1 and TRBJ1-1, is SAVISQKPSRDICQRGTSLTIQCQVDSQVTMMFWYRQQPGQSLTLIATANQGSEATYESGFVIDKFPISRPNLTFSTLTVSNMSPEDSSIYLCSVDVDRDYTEAFFGQGTRLTVV.

V gene TRBV7-2 combines with J gene TRBJ2-2; TRBD2 agrees at 10 bases. Losses at the gene ends were 3 bases for V and 0 bases for J; bases not matched to a gene: 4. Germline V gene lookup returns CDR1 SGHTA and CDR2 FQGNSA. The CDR3 contains 17 residues. The CDR3 DNA follows: TGTGCCAGCAGCTTCCTAGCGGGGGTTACGAACACCGGGGAGCTGTTTTTT. Its protein product is CASSFLAGVTNTGELFF.

In this sample, this clonotype turned up a few times. This chain connects TRBV25-1 to TRBJ1-1; no clear D. Germline V CDR1 and CDR2: MGHDK, SYGVNS. Trimming cost V 2 bases and J 1 base, with 5 bases left between them. CDR3 length: 13 residues. In DNA form, the CDR3 reads TGTGCCAGCAGTGAAATGTGGAACACTGAAGCTTTCTTT. This translates into CASSEMWNTEAFF. Filled out from reference TRBV25-1 and TRBJ1-1, the complete variable domain reads EADIYQTPRYLVIGTGKKITLECSQTMGHDKMYWYQQDPGMELHLIHYSYGVNSTEKGDLSSESTVSRIRTEHFPLTLESARPSHTSQYLCASSEMWNTEAFFGQGTRLTVV.

The chain recombines TRBV20-1 with TRBJ2-1; D perhaps matches TRBD2 (6 bases). Per the germline V gene, CDR1 is DFQATT and CDR2 is SNEGSKA (reference sequence). CDR3 length equals 14 residues. Trimming removed 6 bases from V and 9 bases from J, with 21 bases in between. The CDR3 DNA sequence: TGCAGTGCCCAGAGACTAGTCCGCTTAGCTGAGCAGTTCTTC. Its protein is CSAQRLVRLAEQFF.

This clonotype occurred a few times. This chain links TRBV3-1 with TRBJ2-7; 11 nucleotides match TRBD2. The germline V gene encodes CDR1 LGHDT and CDR2 YNNKEL (reference sequence). The junction had 3 bases not matched to a gene; V was cut back by 1 base and J by 4 bases. This CDR3 contains 15 residues. CDR3 nucleotides: TGTGCCAGCAGCCAAGGGGCTAGCGGGAGGTACGAGCAGTACTTC. Protein sequence: CASSQGASGRYEQYF.

The chain employs TRBV29-1 and TRBJ2-5; D unresolved. The CDR3 is 11 amino acids. With 4 bases removed from V and 0 bases from J, the gap between germline ends came to 3 bases. CDR1 is SQVTM, CDR2 ANQGSEA, per germline. This CDR3 reads CSVGNQETQYF. The CDR3 bases are TGCAGCGTTGGGAACCAAGAGACCCAGTACTTC.

This clonotype was seen only a few times. The rearrangement joins TRBV6-1 to TRBJ2-7, with D perhaps assigned TRBD1 or TRBD2 (5 bases each). V dropped 11 bases and J dropped 2 bases, with 19 bases sitting between them. The germline V gene has CDR1 MNHNS and CDR2 SASEGT. CDR3 size: 14 residues. CDR3 region: CAARGVADAYEQYF. CDR3 nucleotides: TGTGCCGCCAGAGGGGTTGCGGACGCCTACGAGCAGTACTTC.

The table lists this clonotype with a few counts. The chain combines TRBV7-2 with TRBJ2-3, with D perhaps matching TRBD2 (6 bases). The length of the CDR3 is 13 residues. Trimming took 3 bases from V and 8 from J, leaving 12 bases between them. Germline V gene sequence: CDR1 SGHTA, CDR2 FQGNSA. The CDR3 loop reads CASSFGGAGTQYF. As DNA, the CDR3 is TGTGCCAGCAGCTTCGGGGGAGCCGGTACGCAGTATTTT.

The chain employs TRBV25-1 and TRBJ2-2; D unclear. V was shortened by 6 bases and J by 4 bases, with 9 bases between the two germline ends. This CDR3 is built from 13 residues. Germline-derived CDR1 and CDR2 are MGHDK and SYGVNS. CDR3 nucleotide sequence: TGTGCCAGCAGACTTCACAGCACCGGGGAGCTGTTTTTT. Its translation is CASRLHSTGELFF.

For the CDR3, the DNA is TGTGCCAGCAGCTTAGGGGCAGGTGGGACGGGAGTTGGCCAGTACTTC. It is translated as CASSLGAGGTGVGQYF. The rearrangement uses TRBV7-2 and TRBJ2-5, with D possibly being TRBD2 (6 bases). V was clipped by 1 base and J by 10 bases, with 22 bases between them. The CDR3 spans 16 residues. CDR1 is SGHTA, CDR2 FQGNSA, per germline.

This clonotype has more than one count but fewer than ten. The CDR3 DNA sequence: TGCAGTGCTAGAGTATATCACCCCGTGGGGGGAGATACGCAGTATTTT. It specifies CSARVYHPVGGDTQYF. The V call is TRBV20-1, the J call TRBJ2-3, with a tentative D call TRBD2 (6 bases). Trimming cost V 1 base and J 5 bases, with 19 bases left between them. CDR1 and CDR2 from the germline V gene are DFQATT and SNEGSKA (reference sequence). This CDR3 contains 16 residues.

This clonotype came up a few times. The CDR3 sequence is CASSAGYISNQPQHF. The CDR3 DNA follows: TGTGCCAGCAGTGCGGGTTACATTAGCAATCAGCCCCAGCATTTT. The V call is TRBV2, the J call TRBJ1-5; D is unresolved. CDR3 length: 15 amino acids. V gave up 4 bases and J gave up 0 bases, with 10 bases separating them. Germline CDR1 SNHLY, CDR2 FYNNEI.

The rearrangement links TRBV20-1 to TRBJ2-5, with TRBD2 matching 9 bases. The CDR3 extends over 14 amino acids. Germline V gives CDR1 DFQATT, CDR2 SNEGSKA (reference sequence). J was trimmed by 2 bases and V by 4 bases; bases with no gene match: 5. CDR3 coding DNA: TGCAGTGCTACAGCGGGAGGCCCTCAAGAGACCCAGTACTTC. The encoded protein is CSATAGGPQETQYF.

This chain joins TRBV6-6 and TRBJ1-6, with no clear D. Germline V CDR1 and CDR2: MNHNY, SVGAGI (reference sequence). This CDR3 spans 13 amino acids. Deletions cut 2 bases from V and 8 bases from J, with 7 bases between. For the CDR3, the DNA is TGTGCCAGCAGTTACGTGGGTGATTCACCCCTCCACTTT. Protein product: CASSYVGDSPLHF.

This clonotype was picked up many times. CDR3 coding DNA: TGTGCCAGCAGCACGCGACAGGGTGGTACTGAAGCTTTCTTT. This translates into CASSTRQGGTEAFF. The V gene is TRBV7-2, the J gene TRBJ1-1, with 7 bases identical to TRBD1. V was clipped by 5 bases and J by 5 bases; unmatched bases: 8. The germline V gene has CDR1 SGHTA and CDR2 FQGNSA. CDR3 length: 14 amino acids.

The rearrangement uses TRBV7-2 and TRBJ1-3; D is uncertain. CDR1 is SGHTA and CDR2 is FQGNSA in the germline V gene. V lost 3 bases to trimming and J lost 1 base, with 13 bases between them. The CDR3 totals 16 residues. CDR3 DNA sequence: TGTGCCAGCAGCTTGGATCGGGGAGGGTCTGGAAACACCATATATTTT. It translates to CASSLDRGGSGNTIYF.

The chain has TRBV12-3 or TRBV12-4 and TRBJ2-1; TRBD2 is a possible D gene (5 bases). V gave up 5 bases and J gave up 9 bases, with 11 bases separating them. The CDR3 extends over 12 amino acids. The CDR3 DNA is TGTGCCAGCAGTCGTAGCGTCACTGAGCAGTTCTTC. This codes for CASSRSVTEQFF.

The genes are TRBV3-1 and TRBJ2-3; perhaps TRBD2 as D (6 bases). The CDR3 is made up of 19 amino acids. The germline V and J ends were trimmed by 6 bases and 0 bases, with 25 bases remaining between them. Germline V lookup: CDR1 LGHDT, CDR2 YNNKEL (reference sequence). The CDR3 region has the DNA TGTGCCAGCAGTCCGTCCCATATGGGGGGTACAGCTAGCACAGATACGCAGTATTTT. It is translated as CASSPSHMGGTASTDTQYF.

There are a few counts of this clonotype. This sequence joins TRBV10-3 and TRBJ1-1; D ambiguous. Looked up from germline, CDR1 is ENHRY and CDR2 is SYGVKD. V was pared by 4 bases and J by 1 base, with 13 bases between. The CDR3 has 15 residues. In DNA, the CDR3 is TGTGCCATCAGTGTCCACACAAGAGAGAACACTGAAGCTTTCTTT. Its protein product is CAISVHTRENTEAFF.

The CDR3 region is CASSVEGGRDEKLFF. The CDR3 coding sequence is TGTGCCAGCAGCGTAGAGGGGGGGCGCGATGAAAAACTGTTTTTT. The rearrangement uses TRBV9 and TRBJ1-4; TRBD1 might be the D (6 bases). CDR1 SGDLS and CDR2 YYNGEE come from the germline V gene. CDR3 length: 15 amino acids. V was trimmed by 0 bases and J by 6 bases, leaving 12 bases between them.

This chain connects TRBV20-1 to TRBJ2-3, with 11 bases aligning to TRBD2. Germline CDR1 is DFQATT and CDR2 is SNEGSKA (reference sequence). Losses at the gene ends were 1 base for V and 7 bases for J; bases not matched to a gene: 7. This CDR3 comprises 15 residues. This CDR3 reads CSARVSGRVLNTQYF. Written as DNA, the CDR3 is TGCAGTGCTAGAGTTAGCGGGAGGGTATTAAATACGCAGTATTTT.

The chain links TRBV7-2 to TRBJ1-2, with a weak D call TRBD1 (5 bases). Germline V lookup: CDR1 SGHTA, CDR2 FQGNSA. This CDR3 comprises 15 residues. The V and J ends lost 2 bases and 5 bases respectively, with 15 bases between them. This CDR3 reads CASSLMVSGGYGYTF. CDR3 bases: TGTGCCAGCAGCTTAATGGTCTCTGGGGGTTATGGCTACACCTTC.

V and J are TRBV20-1 and TRBJ2-7; a weak D match, TRBD1 (7 bases). Germline V gives CDR1 DFQATT, CDR2 SNEGSKA (reference sequence). Trimming took 6 bases from V and 9 from J, leaving 24 bases between them. This CDR3 contains 14 residues. DNA of the CDR3: TGCAGTGCGACCAAGACAGGGACTCTTGAGGGGCAGTACTTC. Translated: CSATKTGTLEGQYF.

This clonotype was found a few times. This rearrangement joins TRBV24-1 to TRBJ2-6, with D uncertain. V was cut by 2 bases and J by 2 bases, with 18 bases left in between. CDR1 is KGHDR and CDR2 is SFDVKD in the germline V gene. This CDR3 contains 19 residues. The CDR3 protein is CATSDSVDKGIPGANVLTF. Written as DNA, the CDR3 is TGTGCCACCAGTGATTCGGTAGACAAAGGTATACCTGGGGCCAACGTCCTGACTTTC.

The CDR3 DNA reads as TGCAGTGCTAGAGATCCCCTACTAGCGGGCCTCACAGATACGCAGTATTTT. Protein sequence: CSARDPLLAGLTDTQYF. The chain has TRBV20-1 and TRBJ2-3; TRBD2 aligns across 9 bases. The CDR3 length is 17 residues. With 0 bases clipped from V and 2 bases from J, the junction kept 9 bases outside the gene matches. The germline V gene has CDR1 DFQATT and CDR2 SNEGSKA (reference sequence).